What follows are 14 T cell receptor beta chains derived from one specimen sequenced in a study of cytomegalovirus exposure and HLA in healthy donors. Clones were read by immunoSEQ multiplex PCR, and TCRdb kept only the in-frame ones, dropping some. The profile shows about 110,000 clones, approximately 89% of them singletons. Source material: PBMCs. These receptors originate from a woman aged 18-29 years in good health and CMV-seronegative.

This chain joins TRBV29-1 and TRBJ1-2, with a weak D call TRBD1 (5 bases). The germline gives CDR1 SQVTM, CDR2 ANQGSEA. Trimming cost V 4 bases and J 2 bases, with 8 bases left between them. This CDR3 spans 12 amino acids. CDR3 loop: CSVVRVNYGYTF. CDR3 nucleotides: TGCAGCGTTGTCAGGGTAAACTATGGCTACACCTTC.

The J gene is TRBJ2-3, the V gene TRBV7-2; D uncertain. The CDR3 extends over 15 amino acids. Trimming stripped 7 bases from V and 4 bases from J, with 18 bases between. The germline V gene has CDR1 SGHTA and CDR2 FQGNSA. CDR3 protein: CASIQQPARADTQYF. The CDR3 nucleotides are TGTGCCAGCATCCAACAACCCGCACGGGCAGATACGCAGTATTTT.

J is TRBJ2-1 and V is TRBV9; perhaps TRBD1 as D (5 bases). Germline CDR1 and CDR2: SGDLS and YYNGEE. The ends were cut back, 1 base at V and 9 bases at J, with 14 bases in the middle. The CDR3 extends over 14 amino acids. In nucleotides, the CDR3 is TGTGCCAGCAGCGTATTCGATGGGGCCGCTGAGCAGTTCTTC. Protein product: CASSVFDGAAEQFF.

The chain joins TRBV4-1 to TRBJ2-7, with D possibly TRBD2 on 5 matching bases. V was pared by 3 bases and J by 0 bases, with 12 bases between. The CDR3 covers 15 residues. Germline V gives CDR1 MGHRA, CDR2 YSYEKL. CDR3 loop: CASSQAAGNSYEQYF. The CDR3 nucleotides read TGCGCCAGCAGCCAGGCGGCCGGGAACTCCTACGAGCAGTACTTC.

V and J are TRBV28 and TRBJ1-1; maybe TRBD1 (6 bases). Looked up from germline, CDR1 is MDHEN and CDR2 is SYDVKM. V lost 2 bases, J lost 1 base, and 11 bases lay in between. The length of the CDR3 is 15 residues. The CDR3 region has the DNA TGTGCCAGCAGTTTAGGGGGCAGAAAGAACACTGAAGCTTTCTTT. It is translated as CASSLGGRKNTEAFF.

This chain connects TRBV30 to TRBJ1-4; no definite D call. CDR1 GTSNPN and CDR2 SVGIG come from the germline V gene (reference sequence). V was shortened by 3 bases and J by 7 bases, with 12 bases between the two germline ends. This CDR3 is 13 amino acids long. The CDR3 is CAWSGVGGEKLFF. The CDR3 nucleotides are TGTGCCTGGAGCGGTGTAGGAGGTGAAAAACTGTTTTTT.

The gene calls are TRBV19 and TRBJ2-7, with 9 bases matching TRBD1. Trimming removed 5 bases from V and 4 bases from J; junction bases left unmatched: 9. CDR3 size: 15 residues. CDR1 LNHDA and CDR2 SQIVND come from the germline V gene (reference sequence). This chain's CDR3 is CASSSGTGLQYEQYF. In DNA, the CDR3 is TGTGCCAGTAGTTCCGGGACAGGGCTCCAATACGAGCAGTACTTC.

This clone was seen a single time. This sequence joins TRBV11-1 and TRBJ2-7; 8 bases map to TRBD2. CDR3 length: 16 amino acids. The ends lost 6 bases at V and 5 bases at J; junction bases unmatched: 15. Germline loops: CDR1 SGHAT, CDR2 FQDESV (reference sequence). The CDR3 DNA reads TGTGCCAGCAGTATGATCCCGGGACTAGAAGTGCACGAGCAGTACTTC. It encodes CASSMIPGLEVHEQYF. Full variable domain (missing parts from reference TRBV11-1 and TRBJ2-7): EAEVAQSPRYKITEKSQAVAFWCDPISGHATLYWYRQILGQGPELLVQFQDESVVDDSQLPKDRFSAERLKGVDSTLKIQPAELGDSAMYLCASSMIPGLEVHEQYFGPGTRLTVT.

The chain recombines TRBV4-1 with TRBJ2-2; maybe TRBD2 (7 bases). The V gene's germline CDR1 is MGHRA and CDR2 YSYEKL. The CDR3 contains 15 residues. Between the trimmed V and J ends, which lost 5 bases and 4 bases, there was a span of 14 bases. CDR3 region: CASSERDKPTGELFF. The CDR3 region has the DNA TGCGCCAGCAGCGAGCGGGACAAACCCACCGGGGAGCTGTTTTTT.

This chain links TRBV10-3 with TRBJ2-1, with D uncertain. This CDR3 has 11 residues. Germline V lookup: CDR1 ENHRY, CDR2 SYGVKD. V lost 9 bases and J 8 bases, leaving 11 bases between the germline ends. The CDR3 is CAMGPGYEQFF. The CDR3 nucleotides are TGTGCCATGGGCCCAGGCTATGAGCAGTTCTTC.

J is TRBJ1-1 and V is TRBV5-1; D ambiguous. There are 13 residues in the CDR3. V dropped 4 bases and J dropped 0 bases, with 7 bases sitting between them. Germline CDR1 and CDR2: SGHRS and YFSETQ. This chain's CDR3 is CASSVNMNTEAFF. In DNA, the CDR3 is TGCGCCAGCAGCGTCAACATGAACACTGAAGCTTTCTTT. The complete variable domain, with remaining parts taken from reference TRBV5-1 and TRBJ1-1, reads KAGVTQTPRYLIKTRGQQVTLSCSPISGHRSVSWYQQTPGQGLQFLFEYFSETQRNKGNFPGRFSGRQFSNSRSEMNVSTLELGDSALYLCASSVNMNTEAFFGQGTRLTVV.

This chain's CDR3 is CASSYLEASGYEQYF. The CDR3 DNA follows: TGTGCCAGCAGTTACTTGGAGGCTAGCGGCTACGAGCAGTACTTC. V is TRBV6-5 and J is TRBJ2-7; 7 bases agree with TRBD2. J lost 3 bases, V lost 1 base, and 6 bases had no gene match. This CDR3 spans 15 amino acids. The germline gives CDR1 MNHEY, CDR2 SVGAGI.

The chain recombines TRBV28 with TRBJ2-3; maybe TRBD2 (6 bases). The CDR3 is 16 amino acids. Germline-derived CDR1 and CDR2 are MDHEN and SYDVKM. With 6 bases removed from V and 0 bases from J, the gap between germline ends came to 16 bases. CDR3 sequence reads: CASSNAPGLSTDTQYF. In DNA, the CDR3 is TGTGCCAGCAGCAACGCCCCGGGACTCAGCACAGATACGCAGTATTTT.

V gene TRBV7-9 combines with J gene TRBJ2-1; TRBD2 aligns across 7 bases. The CDR3 is 16 residues long. The junction had 10 bases not matched to a gene; V was cut back by 3 bases and J by 5 bases. The germline CDR1 and CDR2 sequences are SEHNR and FQNEAQ (reference sequence). The CDR3 protein is CASSLPRLAANNEQFF. The CDR3 bases are TGTGCCAGCAGCTTGCCAAGGCTAGCGGCAAACAATGAGCAGTTCTTC.